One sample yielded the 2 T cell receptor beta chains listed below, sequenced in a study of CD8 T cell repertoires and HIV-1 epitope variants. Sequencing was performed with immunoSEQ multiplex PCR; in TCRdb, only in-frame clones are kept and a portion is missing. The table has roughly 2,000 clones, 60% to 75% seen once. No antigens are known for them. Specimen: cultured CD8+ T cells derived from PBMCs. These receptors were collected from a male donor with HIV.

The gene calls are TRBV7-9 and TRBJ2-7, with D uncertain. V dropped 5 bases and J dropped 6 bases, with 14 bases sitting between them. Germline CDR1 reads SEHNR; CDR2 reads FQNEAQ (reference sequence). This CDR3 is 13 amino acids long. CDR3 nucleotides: TGTGCCAGCAGCCTAATCGGCGGATTCGAGCAGTACTTC. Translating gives CASSLIGGFEQYF.

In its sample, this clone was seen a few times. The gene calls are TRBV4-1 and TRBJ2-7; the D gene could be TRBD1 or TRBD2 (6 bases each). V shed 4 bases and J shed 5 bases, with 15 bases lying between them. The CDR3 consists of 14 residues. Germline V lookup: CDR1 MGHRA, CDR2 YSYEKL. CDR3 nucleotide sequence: TGCGCCAGCAGCCGAGGGGGGCTAGCTGACGAGCAGTACTTC. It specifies CASSRGGLADEQYF.